This T cell receptor (beta chain) was documented in a study of T cell repertoires in cytomegalovirus infection. This CDR3 has 14 amino acids. Trimming removed 6 bases from V and 2 bases from J; junction bases left unmatched: 7. Germline CDR1 is GTSNPN and CDR2 is SVGIG (reference sequence). TCRdb reanalysed the reads using MiXCR and keeps one entry per CDR3 protein. The sample consists of about 100,000 distinct CDR3 sequences, 20% to 30% of them appearing once. The sequence was obtained from a human donor in good health (CMV status not recorded). Some clones in this sample may be carry-over from other donors' samples. This chain connects TRBV30 to TRBJ2-7; TRBD1 matches 10 bases. Sequencing was done on a sample of CD8+ T cells from PBMCs. This chain's CDR3 is CACQPGQGPYEQYF. The CDR3 DNA is TGTGCCTGCCAGCCGGGACAGGGGCCCTACGAGCAGTACTTC.